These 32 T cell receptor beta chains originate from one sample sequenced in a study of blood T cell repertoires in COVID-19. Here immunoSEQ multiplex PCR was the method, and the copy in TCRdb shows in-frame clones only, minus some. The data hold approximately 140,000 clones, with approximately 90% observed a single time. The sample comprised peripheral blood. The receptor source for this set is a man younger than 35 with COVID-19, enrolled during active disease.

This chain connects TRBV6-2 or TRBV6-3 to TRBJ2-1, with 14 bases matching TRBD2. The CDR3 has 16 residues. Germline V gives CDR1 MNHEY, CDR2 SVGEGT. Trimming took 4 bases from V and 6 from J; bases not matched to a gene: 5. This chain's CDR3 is CASSSRLAGGPNEQFF. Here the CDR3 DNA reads TGTGCCAGCAGTTCTAGACTAGCGGGAGGGCCCAATGAGCAGTTCTTC.

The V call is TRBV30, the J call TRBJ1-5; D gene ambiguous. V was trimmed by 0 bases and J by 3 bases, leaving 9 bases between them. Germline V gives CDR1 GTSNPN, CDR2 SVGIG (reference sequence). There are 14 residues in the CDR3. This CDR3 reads CAWSVRRDNQPQHF. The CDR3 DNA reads TGTGCCTGGAGTGTCCGACGGGACAATCAGCCCCAGCATTTT.

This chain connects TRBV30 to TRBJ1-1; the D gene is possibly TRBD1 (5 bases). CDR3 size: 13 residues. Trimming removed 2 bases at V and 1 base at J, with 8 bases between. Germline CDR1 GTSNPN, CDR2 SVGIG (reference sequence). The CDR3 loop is CAWSTTANTEAFF. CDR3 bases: TGTGCCTGGAGTACGACAGCGAACACTGAAGCTTTCTTT.

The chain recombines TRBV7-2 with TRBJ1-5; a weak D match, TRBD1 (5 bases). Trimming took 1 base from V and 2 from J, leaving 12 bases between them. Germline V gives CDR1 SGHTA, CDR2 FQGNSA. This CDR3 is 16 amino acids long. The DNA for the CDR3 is TGTGCCAGCAGCTTAGTCGGGGGGATGGGCAATCAGCCCCAGCATTTT. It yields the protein CASSLVGGMGNQPQHF.

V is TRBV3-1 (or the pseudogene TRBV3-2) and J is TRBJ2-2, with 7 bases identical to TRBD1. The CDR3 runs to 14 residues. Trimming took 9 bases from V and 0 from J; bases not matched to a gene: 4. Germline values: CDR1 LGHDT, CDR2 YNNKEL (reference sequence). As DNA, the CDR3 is TGTGCCAGTCGAGGACAGGCGAACACCGGGGAGCTGTTTTTT. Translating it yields CASRGQANTGELFF.

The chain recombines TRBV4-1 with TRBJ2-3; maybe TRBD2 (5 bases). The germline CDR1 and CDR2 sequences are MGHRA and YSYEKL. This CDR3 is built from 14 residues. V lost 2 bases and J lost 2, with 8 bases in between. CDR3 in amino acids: CASSQTEATDTQYF. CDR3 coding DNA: TGCGCCAGCAGCCAAACGGAGGCCACAGATACGCAGTATTTT.

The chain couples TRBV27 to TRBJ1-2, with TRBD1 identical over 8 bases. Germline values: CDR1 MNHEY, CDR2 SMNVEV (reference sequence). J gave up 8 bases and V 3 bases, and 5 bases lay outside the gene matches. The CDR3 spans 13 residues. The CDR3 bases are TGTGCCAGCAGTTTGAGGACAGGGCGGGGCTACACCTTC. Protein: CASSLRTGRGYTF.

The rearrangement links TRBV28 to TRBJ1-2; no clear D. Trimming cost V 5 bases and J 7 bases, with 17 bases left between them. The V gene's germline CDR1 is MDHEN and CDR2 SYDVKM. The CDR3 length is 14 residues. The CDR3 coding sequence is TGTGCCAGCAGTCCACGGCCGGGGTGGATTGGCTACACCTTC. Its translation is CASSPRPGWIGYTF.

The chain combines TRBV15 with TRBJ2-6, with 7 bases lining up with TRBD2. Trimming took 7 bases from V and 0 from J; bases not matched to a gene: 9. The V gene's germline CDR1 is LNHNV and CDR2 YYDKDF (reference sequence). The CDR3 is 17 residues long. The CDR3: CATTPWGGNSGANVLTF. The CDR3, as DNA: TGTGCCACCACTCCCTGGGGGGGGAACTCTGGGGCCAACGTCCTGACTTTC.

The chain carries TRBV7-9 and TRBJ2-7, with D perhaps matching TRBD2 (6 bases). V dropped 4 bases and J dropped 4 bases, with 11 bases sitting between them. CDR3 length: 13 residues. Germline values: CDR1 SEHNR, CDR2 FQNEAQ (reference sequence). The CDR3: CASSSAGRYEQYF. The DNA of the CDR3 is TGTGCCAGCAGCTCGGCAGGGAGGTACGAGCAGTACTTC.

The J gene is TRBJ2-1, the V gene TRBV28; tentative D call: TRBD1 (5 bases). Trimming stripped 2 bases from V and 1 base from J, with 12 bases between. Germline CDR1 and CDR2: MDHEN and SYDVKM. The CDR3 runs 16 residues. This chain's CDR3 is CASSLEDRGSYNEQFF. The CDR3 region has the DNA TGTGCCAGCAGTTTAGAGGATAGGGGATCCTACAATGAGCAGTTCTTC.

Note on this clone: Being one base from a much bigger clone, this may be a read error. This chain's CDR3 is CASSPQGYYGYTF. The CDR3 DNA sequence: TGTGCCAGCAGTCCACAGGGTTACTATGGCTACACCTTC. The chain combines TRBV27 with TRBJ1-2; possibly TRBD1 for D (6 bases). Per the germline V gene, CDR1 is MNHEY and CDR2 is SMNVEV (reference sequence). Deletions cut 5 bases from V and 3 bases from J, with 10 bases between. The length of the CDR3 is 13 residues.

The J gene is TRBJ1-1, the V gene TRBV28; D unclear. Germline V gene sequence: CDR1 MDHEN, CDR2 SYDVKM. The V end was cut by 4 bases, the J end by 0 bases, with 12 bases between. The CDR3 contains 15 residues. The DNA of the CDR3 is TGTGCCAGCAGTTACCCAACGAGTGTGAACACTGAAGCTTTCTTT. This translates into CASSYPTSVNTEAFF. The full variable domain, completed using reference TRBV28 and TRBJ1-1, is DVKVTQSSRYLVKRTGEKVFLECVQDMDHENMFWYRQDPGLGLRLIYFSYDVKMKEKGDIPEGYSVSREKKERFSLILESASTNQTSMYLCASSYPTSVNTEAFFGQGTRLTVV.

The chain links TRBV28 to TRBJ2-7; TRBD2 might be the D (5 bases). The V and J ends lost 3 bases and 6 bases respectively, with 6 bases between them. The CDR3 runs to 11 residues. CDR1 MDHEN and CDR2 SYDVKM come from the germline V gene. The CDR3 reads CASSFGGEQYF. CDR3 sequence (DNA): TGTGCCAGCAGTTTCGGAGGCGAGCAGTACTTC.

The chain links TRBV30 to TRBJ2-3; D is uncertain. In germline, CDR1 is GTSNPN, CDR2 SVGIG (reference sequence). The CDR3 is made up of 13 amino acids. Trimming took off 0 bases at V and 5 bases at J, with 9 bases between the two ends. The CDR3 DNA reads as TGTGCCTGGAGTGTCCAGACGGGAGATACGCAGTATTTT. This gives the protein CAWSVQTGDTQYF.

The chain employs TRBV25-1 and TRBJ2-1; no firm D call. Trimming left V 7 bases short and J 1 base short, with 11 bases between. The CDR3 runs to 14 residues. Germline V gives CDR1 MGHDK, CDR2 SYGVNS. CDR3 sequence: CASTGYGSYNEQFF. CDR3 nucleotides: TGTGCCAGCACAGGCTATGGGTCCTACAATGAGCAGTTCTTC.

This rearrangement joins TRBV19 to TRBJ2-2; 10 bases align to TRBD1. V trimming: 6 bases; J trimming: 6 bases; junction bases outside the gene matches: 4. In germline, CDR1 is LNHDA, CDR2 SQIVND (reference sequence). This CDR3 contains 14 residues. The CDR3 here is CASRLDRGAGELFF. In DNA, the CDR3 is TGTGCCAGTAGACTGGACAGGGGGGCCGGGGAGCTGTTTTTT.

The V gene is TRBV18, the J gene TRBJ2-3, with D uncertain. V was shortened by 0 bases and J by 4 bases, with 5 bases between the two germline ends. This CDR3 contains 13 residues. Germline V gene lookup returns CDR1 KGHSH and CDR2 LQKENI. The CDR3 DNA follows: TGTGCCAGCTCACCACCGGAGTCAGATACGCAGTATTTT. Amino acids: CASSPPESDTQYF.

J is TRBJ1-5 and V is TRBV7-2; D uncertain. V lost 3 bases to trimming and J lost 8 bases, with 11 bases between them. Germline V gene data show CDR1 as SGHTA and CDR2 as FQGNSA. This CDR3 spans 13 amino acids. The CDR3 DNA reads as TGTGCCAGCAGCTTGAGATTTTTCGAGCCCCAGCATTTT. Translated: CASSLRFFEPQHF. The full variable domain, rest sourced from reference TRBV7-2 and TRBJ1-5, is GAGVSQSPSNKVTEKGKDVELRCDPISGHTALYWYRQSLGQGLEFLIYFQGNSAPDKSGLPSDRFSAERTGGSVSTLTIQRTQQEDSAVYLCASSLRFFEPQHFGDGTRLSIL.

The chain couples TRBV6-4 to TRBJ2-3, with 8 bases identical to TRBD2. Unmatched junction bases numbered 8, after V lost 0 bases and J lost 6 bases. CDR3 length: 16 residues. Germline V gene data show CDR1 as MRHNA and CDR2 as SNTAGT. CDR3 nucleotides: TGTGCCAGCAGTGACTCAACGAGCGGGAGCGTCGATACGCAGTATTTT. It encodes CASSDSTSGSVDTQYF.

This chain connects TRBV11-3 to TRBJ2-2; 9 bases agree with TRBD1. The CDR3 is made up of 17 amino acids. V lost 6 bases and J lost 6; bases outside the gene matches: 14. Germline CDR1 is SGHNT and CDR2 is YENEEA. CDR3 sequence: CASSKRGDRESAGELFF. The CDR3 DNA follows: TGTGCCAGCAGTAAGAGGGGGGACAGGGAGTCCGCCGGGGAGCTGTTTTTT.

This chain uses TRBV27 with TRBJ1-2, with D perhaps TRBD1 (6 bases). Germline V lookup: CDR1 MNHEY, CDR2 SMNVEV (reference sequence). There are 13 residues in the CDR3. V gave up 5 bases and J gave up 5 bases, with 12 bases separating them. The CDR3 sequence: CASSLTGWYGYTF. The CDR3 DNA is TGTGCCAGCAGTCTTACAGGGTGGTATGGCTACACCTTC.

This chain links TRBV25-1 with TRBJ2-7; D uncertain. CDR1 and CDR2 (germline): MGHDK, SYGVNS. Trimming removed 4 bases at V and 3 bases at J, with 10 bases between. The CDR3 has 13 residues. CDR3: CASSAGSIYEQYF. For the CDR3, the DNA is TGTGCCAGCAGTGCAGGTTCTATCTACGAGCAGTACTTC.

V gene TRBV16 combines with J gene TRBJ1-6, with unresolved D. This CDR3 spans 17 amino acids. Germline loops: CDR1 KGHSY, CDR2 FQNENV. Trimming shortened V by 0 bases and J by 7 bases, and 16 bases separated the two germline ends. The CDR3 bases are TGTGCCAGCAGCCAATCGAACCGGGGTACGGGAAATTCACCCCTCCACTTT. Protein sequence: CASSQSNRGTGNSPLHF.

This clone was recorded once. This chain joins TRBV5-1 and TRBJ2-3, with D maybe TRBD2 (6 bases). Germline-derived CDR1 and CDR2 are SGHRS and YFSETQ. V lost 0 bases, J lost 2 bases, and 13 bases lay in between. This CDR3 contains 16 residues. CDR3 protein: CASSLVAVRLTDTQYF. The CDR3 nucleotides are TGCGCCAGCAGCTTGGTAGCGGTGCGTCTCACAGATACGCAGTATTTT.

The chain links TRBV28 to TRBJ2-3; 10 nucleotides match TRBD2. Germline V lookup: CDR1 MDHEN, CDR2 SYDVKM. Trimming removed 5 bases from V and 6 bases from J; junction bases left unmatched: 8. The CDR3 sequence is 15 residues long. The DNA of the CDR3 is TGTGCCAGCAGTCCAGCGGGAGGGAGGAGGGATACGCAGTATTTT. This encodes CASSPAGGRRDTQYF.

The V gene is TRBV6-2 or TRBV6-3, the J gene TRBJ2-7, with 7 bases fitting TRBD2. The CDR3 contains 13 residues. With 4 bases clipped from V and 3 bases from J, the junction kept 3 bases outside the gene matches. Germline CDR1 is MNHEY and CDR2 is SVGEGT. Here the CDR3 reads CASSSSGNYEQYF. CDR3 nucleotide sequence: TGTGCCAGCAGTTCAAGCGGGAACTACGAGCAGTACTTC.

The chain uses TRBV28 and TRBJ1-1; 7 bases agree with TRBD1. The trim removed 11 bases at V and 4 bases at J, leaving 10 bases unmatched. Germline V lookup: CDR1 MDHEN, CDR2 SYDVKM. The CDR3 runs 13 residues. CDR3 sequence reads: CASQKTGFTEAFF. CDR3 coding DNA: TGTGCCTCCCAAAAGACAGGGTTCACTGAAGCTTTCTTT.

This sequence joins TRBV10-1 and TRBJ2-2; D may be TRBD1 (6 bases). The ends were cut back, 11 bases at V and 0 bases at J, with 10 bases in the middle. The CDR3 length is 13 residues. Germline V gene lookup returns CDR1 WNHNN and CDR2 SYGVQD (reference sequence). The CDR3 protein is CAVRDTNTGELFF. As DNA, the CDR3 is TGCGCCGTGAGGGACACGAACACCGGGGAGCTGTTTTTT.

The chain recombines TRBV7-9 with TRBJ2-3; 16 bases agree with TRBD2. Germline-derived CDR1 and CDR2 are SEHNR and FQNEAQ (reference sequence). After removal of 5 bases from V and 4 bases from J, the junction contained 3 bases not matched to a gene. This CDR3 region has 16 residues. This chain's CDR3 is CASSPGLAGGPDTQYF. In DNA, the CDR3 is TGTGCCAGCAGCCCGGGACTAGCGGGAGGGCCAGATACGCAGTATTTT.

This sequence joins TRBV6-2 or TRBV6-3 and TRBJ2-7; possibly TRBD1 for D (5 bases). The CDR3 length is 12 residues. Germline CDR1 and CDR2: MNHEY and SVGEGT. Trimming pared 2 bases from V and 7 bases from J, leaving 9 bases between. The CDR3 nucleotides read TGTGCCAGCAGTTACCTCCCAGGGGAGCAGTACTTC. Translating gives CASSYLPGEQYF.

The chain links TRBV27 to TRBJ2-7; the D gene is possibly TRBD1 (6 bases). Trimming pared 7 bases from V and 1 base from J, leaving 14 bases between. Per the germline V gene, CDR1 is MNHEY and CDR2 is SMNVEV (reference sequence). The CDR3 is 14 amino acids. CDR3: CASIDSTGSYEQYF. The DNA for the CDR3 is TGTGCCAGCATCGACAGTACAGGGTCCTACGAGCAGTACTTC.